These 32 T cell receptor beta chains originate from one sample sequenced in a study of T-cell memory formation after mild COVID-19. One entry per CDR3 protein results from TCRdb running MiXCR on the 5' RACE reads. The repertoire holds under 700,000 distinct CDR3 sequences, with roughly 20% as singletons. The sequenced sample was PBMCs or a T cell subset sorted from them (not recorded which). Receptors were obtained from an adult woman who had mild COVID-19 (a few samples of this study predate the infection). Cell type and time point are not known.

This clonotype was counted between two and nine times. Mismatch with germline at one junction end may stem from a read error. The rearrangement joins TRBV14 to TRBJ2-7; 11 positions agree with TRBD1. Germline CDR1 SGHDN, CDR2 FVKESK. The CDR3 has 14 residues. The CDR3 DNA sequence: TGTGCCAGCGGCCAGGGACAGGGGGTCTACGAGCAGTACTTC. Residues: CASGQGQGVYEQYF. Complete variable domain (other parts from reference TRBV14 and TRBJ2-7): EAGVTQFPSHSVIEKGQTVTLRCDPISGHDNLYWYRRVMGKEIKFLLHFVKESKQDESGMPNNRFLAERTGGTYSTLKVQPAELEDSGVYFCASGQGQGVYEQYFGPGTRLTVT.

This rearrangement joins TRBV20-1 to TRBJ1-1; no firm D call. The V gene lost 3 bases and the J gene lost 7 bases, with 9 bases spanning the gap. CDR3 length equals 11 residues. Per the germline V gene, CDR1 is DFQATT and CDR2 is SNEGSKA (reference sequence). The CDR3 is CSASNHNEAFF. The CDR3 coding sequence is TGCAGTGCTAGTAATCATAATGAAGCTTTCTTT.

This chain links TRBV18 with TRBJ1-3; D is unresolved. The V end lost 2 bases, the J end lost 4 bases, and 9 bases lay between the germline ends. The germline V gene has CDR1 KGHSH and CDR2 LQKENI. The CDR3 has 14 amino acids. CDR3 DNA: TGTGCCAGCTCACCAGGGTTCCCCGGAAACACCATATATTTT. Translated: CASSPGFPGNTIYF.

The V and J genes are TRBV15 and TRBJ2-7; D not resolved. The CDR3 contains 16 residues. Germline values: CDR1 LNHNV, CDR2 YYDKDF (reference sequence). V was cut by 7 bases and J by 6 bases, with 25 bases left in between. CDR3 loop: CATKRTAPETPTEQYF. The CDR3 DNA reads TGTGCCACCAAGCGAACGGCCCCAGAGACCCCTACCGAGCAGTACTTC.

This clonotype was seen a few times. V gene TRBV11-3 combines with J gene TRBJ2-1, with no clear D. This CDR3 has 15 amino acids. Deletions cut 3 bases from V and 6 bases from J, with 15 bases between. Per germline, CDR1 SGHNT and CDR2 YENEEA. DNA of the CDR3: TGTGCCAGCAGCTTTAGGACCCTTTACGGCAATGAGCAGTTCTTC. Encoded protein: CASSFRTLYGNEQFF.

This clonotype was detected a few times. This chain uses TRBV7-9 with TRBJ2-7; 9 nucleotides line up with TRBD2. The V gene's germline CDR1 is SEHNR and CDR2 FQNEAQ (reference sequence). This CDR3 is 14 amino acids long. After removal of 4 bases from V and 6 bases from J, the junction contained 7 bases not matched to a gene. The CDR3 sequence: CASSSWTSDGEQYF. The CDR3 coding sequence is TGTGCCAGCAGCTCTTGGACTAGCGATGGCGAGCAGTACTTC. The entire variable domain, with the rest obtained from reference TRBV7-9 and TRBJ2-7, is as follows: DTGVSQNPRHKITKRGQNVTFRCDPISEHNRLYWYRQTLGQGPEFLTYFQNEAQLEKSRLLSDRFSAERPKGSFSTLEIQRTEQGDSAMYLCASSSWTSDGEQYFGPGTRLTVT.

V usage is TRBV4-3 and J usage is TRBJ2-1; D not certain. Germline V gene data show CDR1 as LGHNA and CDR2 as YSLEER. Trimming took 2 bases from V and 0 from J, leaving 11 bases between them. This CDR3 region has 16 residues. The CDR3 DNA reads as TGCGCCAGCAGCCAATCAAGGCAGAACTCCTACAATGAGCAGTTCTTC. It codes for CASSQSRQNSYNEQFF.

As concerns this clonotype: One end of the junction varies from germline; a read error may be responsible. V gene TRBV5-1 combines with J gene TRBJ2-2; 9 nucleotides agree with TRBD1. This CDR3 spans 15 amino acids. Germline V CDR1 and CDR2: SGHRS, YFSETQ. CDR3 DNA: TGCGCCAGCAGCTTGGGGGACAGGGAATTCGGGGAGCGGTTTTTT. Amino acid sequence: CASSLGDREFGERFF.

This clonotype was counted a few times. The rearrangement joins TRBV6-5 to TRBJ1-6, with D tentatively TRBD1 (6 bases). The CDR3 runs 15 residues. The V end lost 2 bases, the J end lost 8 bases, and 13 bases lay between the germline ends. Germline CDR1 MNHEY, CDR2 SVGAGI. CDR3 amino acids: CASSYTRGRDSPLHF. CDR3 bases: TGTGCCAGCAGTTACACCAGGGGTAGGGATTCACCCCTCCACTTT.

This clonotype occurred many times. The rearrangement uses TRBV5-1 and TRBJ2-1, with a weak D call TRBD1 (6 bases). The ends were cut back, 2 bases at V and 2 bases at J, with 8 bases in the middle. The germline V gene has CDR1 SGHRS and CDR2 YFSETQ. The CDR3 totals 14 residues. The CDR3 region has the DNA TGCGCCAGCAGCTTTGAGGGGGCCTACAATGAGCAGTTCTTC. It codes for CASSFEGAYNEQFF.

This clonotype appeared a few times. V and J are TRBV12-3 or TRBV12-4 and TRBJ2-3; TRBD1 is a possible D gene (5 bases). Trimming removed 8 bases at V and 3 bases at J, with 18 bases between. The CDR3 extends over 15 amino acids. The CDR3, as DNA: TGTGCCAGCCGCCAGGGCGCCGGGTGGACAGATACGCAGTATTTT. It is translated as CASRQGAGWTDTQYF.

This clonotype was seen more than once but under ten times. The rearrangement uses TRBV5-1 and TRBJ1-1, with 7 bases fitting TRBD1. J was trimmed by 1 base and V by 4 bases; bases with no gene match: 7. The length of the CDR3 is 15 residues. Germline V gene data show CDR1 as SGHRS and CDR2 as YFSETQ. The CDR3 loop reads CASSPGQRANTEAFF. In nucleotides, the CDR3 is TGCGCCAGCAGCCCGGGACAGCGCGCGAACACTGAAGCTTTCTTT.

This clonotype showed up just a few times. The chain combines TRBV24-1 with TRBJ2-2; TRBD2 is a possible D gene (5 bases). Germline assignment: CDR1 KGHDR and CDR2 SFDVKD. The CDR3 loop spans 20 amino acids. Trimming took 5 bases from V and 5 from J, leaving 29 bases between them. For the CDR3, the DNA is TGTGCCACCAGTGCCCCGGCAGGTGGCGGAACTAGGGCCCAAACCGGGGAGCTGTTTTTT. Protein: CATSAPAGGGTRAQTGELFF.

The CDR3 sequence is CASSLVFSGGANNEQFF. CDR3 DNA sequence: TGTGCCAGCAGCTTAGTTTTTAGCGGGGGCGCGAACAATGAGCAGTTCTTC. The chain uses TRBV7-2 and TRBJ2-1; 9 bases are shared with TRBD2. CDR3 length: 17 amino acids. The germline V gene has CDR1 SGHTA and CDR2 FQGNSA. V dropped 1 base and J dropped 5; count of bases not matched to a gene: 9.

This clonotype was detected only a few times. The chain links TRBV7-8 to TRBJ1-2; D remains unclear. CDR1 and CDR2 (germline): SGHVS, FQNEAQ. This CDR3 has 18 residues. V lost 5 bases and J 2 bases, leaving 24 bases between the germline ends. CDR3 sequence (DNA): TGTGCCAGCAGCCCCCAGCCCGGGCTTGTGGGAAGAAACTATGGCTACACCTTC. It specifies CASSPQPGLVGRNYGYTF.

This chain connects TRBV5-4 to TRBJ1-1; 8 nucleotides line up with TRBD1. The CDR3 runs 16 residues. Germline V CDR1 and CDR2: SGHNT, YYREEE (reference sequence). Losses at the gene ends were 4 bases for V and 1 base for J; bases not matched to a gene: 9. This CDR3 reads CASSPPGQAQNTEAFF. The CDR3 nucleotides are TGTGCCAGCAGCCCCCCGGGACAGGCACAGAACACTGAAGCTTTCTTT.

This chain links TRBV12-3 or TRBV12-4 with TRBJ2-7; either TRBD1 or TRBD2 may fit D (5 bases each). Trimming pared 2 bases from V and 3 bases from J, leaving 14 bases between. This CDR3 region has 15 residues. This chain's CDR3 is CASSLQSGPVYEQYF. The CDR3 bases are TGTGCCAGCAGTTTACAATCGGGACCGGTCTACGAGCAGTACTTC.

This clonotype was seen a few times. The genes are TRBV6-6 and TRBJ2-1, with 8 bases that match TRBD2. V lost 2 bases, J lost 8 bases, and 14 bases stayed unmatched. This CDR3 comprises 17 residues. Germline V gene data show CDR1 as MNHNY and CDR2 as SVGAGI (reference sequence). CDR3: CASSYTSAGGGLDEQFF. DNA for the CDR3: TGTGCCAGCAGTTACACCTCCGCCGGGGGGGGACTAGATGAGCAGTTCTTC.

This clonotype was observed at least ten times. The chain joins TRBV6-6 to TRBJ2-5; D might be TRBD2 (5 bases). V lost 5 bases, J lost 5 bases, and 12 bases lay in between. The CDR3 loop spans 13 amino acids. Looked up from germline, CDR1 is MNHNY and CDR2 is SVGAGI (reference sequence). The chain's CDR3 is CASSLTEAETQYF. The DNA for the CDR3 is TGTGCCAGCAGTCTCACGGAGGCGGAGACCCAGTACTTC.

This clonotype was detected only a few times. CDR3 coding DNA: TGTGCCAGCAGCTTGTGGACTAGTGGAGAGACCCAGTACTTC. Translation gives CASSLWTSGETQYF. The rearrangement joins TRBV11-2 to TRBJ2-5; TRBD2 agrees at 7 bases. V lost 3 bases to trimming and J lost 4 bases; unmatched junction nucleotides: 5. Germline CDR1 is SGHAT and CDR2 is FQNNGV. This CDR3 has 14 residues.

This chain joins TRBV11-2 and TRBJ2-1; D call uncertain. The ends were cut back, 2 bases at V and 9 bases at J, with 14 bases in the middle. The CDR3 is 14 residues long. Germline assignment: CDR1 SGHAT and CDR2 FQNNGV. CDR3 sequence: CASSLLSGHGEQFF. The CDR3 DNA reads as TGTGCCAGCAGCTTACTTTCCGGCCACGGTGAGCAGTTCTTC.

This clonotype was observed a few times. This chain links TRBV5-1 with TRBJ1-3; D possibly corresponds to TRBD1 (5 bases). Germline V CDR1 and CDR2: SGHRS, YFSETQ. The germline V and J ends were trimmed by 0 bases and 0 bases, with 13 bases remaining between them. This CDR3 comprises 17 residues. The DNA for the CDR3 is TGCGCCAGCAGCTTGGGGGACCGAACGGGCTCTGGAAACACCATATATTTT. Translating it yields CASSLGDRTGSGNTIYF.

This clonotype has just a few counts. The genes are TRBV20-1 and TRBJ2-3; D remains unclear. The CDR3 loop spans 14 amino acids. Trimming removed 2 bases at V and 4 bases at J, with 13 bases between. Germline lookup yields CDR1 DFQATT and CDR2 SNEGSKA (reference sequence). The CDR3 DNA sequence: TGCAGTGCTAGACTAGGAATGAACCCAGATACGCAGTATTTT. This sequence encodes CSARLGMNPDTQYF.

The table lists this clonotype with a few counts. CDR3 sequence: CSVTSGGHETQYF. The CDR3 DNA is TGCAGCGTTACTAGCGGGGGGCATGAGACCCAGTACTTC. The V call is TRBV29-1, the J call TRBJ2-5; 12 bases map to TRBD2. Germline V gene sequence: CDR1 SQVTM, CDR2 ANQGSEA. The CDR3 totals 13 residues. With 5 bases clipped from V and 5 bases from J, the junction kept 3 bases outside the gene matches.

This clonotype was detected a few times. V is TRBV7-9 and J is TRBJ1-5; D is unresolved. V shed 2 bases and J shed 6 bases, with 5 bases lying between them. CDR1 and CDR2 from the germline V gene are SEHNR and FQNEAQ (reference sequence). The CDR3 has 12 residues. CDR3 sequence (DNA): TGTGCCAGCAGCTTAAACGCTCAGCCCCAGCATTTT. Protein: CASSLNAQPQHF.

The V gene is TRBV12-3 or TRBV12-4, the J gene TRBJ2-7; no firm D call. The V and J ends lost 4 bases and 4 bases respectively, with 11 bases between them. This CDR3 comprises 13 residues. The CDR3 region has the DNA TGTGCCAGCAGTTCCAGCCTAGGGTACGAGCAGTACTTC. Residues: CASSSSLGYEQYF.

V usage is TRBV20-1 and J usage is TRBJ2-2; D is undetermined. The germline CDR1 and CDR2 sequences are DFQATT and SNEGSKA (reference sequence). This CDR3 comprises 13 residues. V was clipped by 3 bases and J by 2 bases, with 7 bases between them. This CDR3 reads CSARGHNTGELFF. The CDR3 nucleotides read TGCAGTGCTAGGGGCCATAACACCGGGGAGCTGTTTTTT.

This clonotype has a handful of counts. The junction and the germline gene differ at one end; a read error may be behind it. The rearrangement uses TRBV12-3 or TRBV12-4 and TRBJ2-3; the D gene could be TRBD1 or TRBD2 (7 bases each). This CDR3 contains 12 residues. The CDR3 sequence is CASSQGGAHSHF. Here the CDR3 DNA reads TGTGCCAGCAGTCAGGGGGGGGCCCACAGTCATTTT.

In this sample, this clonotype turned up many times. V and J are TRBV7-9 and TRBJ2-3; D perhaps matches TRBD1 (6 bases). The V end was cut by 5 bases, the J end by 0 bases, with 15 bases between. The CDR3 is 16 residues long. CDR1 is SEHNR, CDR2 FQNEAQ, per germline (reference sequence). CDR3 residues: CASSPGQRASTDTQYF. The CDR3 DNA follows: TGTGCCAGCAGCCCCGGACAGCGTGCTAGCACAGATACGCAGTATTTT.

This clonotype was observed a few times. CDR3 region: CSAAGTRDEQYF. The CDR3 coding sequence is TGCAGTGCTGCCGGTACTAGAGACGAGCAGTACTTC. This rearrangement joins TRBV20-1 to TRBJ2-7; tentative D call: TRBD2 (5 bases). Trimming took off 5 bases at V and 5 bases at J, with 13 bases between the two ends. Germline CDR1 is DFQATT and CDR2 is SNEGSKA (reference sequence). The CDR3 consists of 12 residues.

Many counts were recorded for this clonotype. The CDR3 sequence is CASSTLAGVGDEQYF. CDR3 bases: TGTGCCAGCAGTACGTTAGCGGGAGTAGGGGACGAGCAGTACTTC. The V and J genes are TRBV12-3 or TRBV12-4 and TRBJ2-7; 9 bases agree with TRBD2. Trimming took 5 bases from V and 5 from J; bases not matched to a gene: 10. CDR3 size: 15 residues.

Only a few counts were recorded for this clonotype. This chain joins TRBV6-5 and TRBJ2-7; TRBD2 agrees at 12 bases. Germline V gives CDR1 MNHEY, CDR2 SVGAGI. The CDR3 spans 16 residues. V shed 4 bases, J shed 4 bases, and the junction held 8 bases outside the gene matches. The CDR3 region has the DNA TGTGCCAGCAGTTCCTCGACTAGCGGGAGAAGATACGAGCAGTACTTC. The encoded protein is CASSSSTSGRRYEQYF.